These 24 T cell receptor beta chains originate from one sample sequenced in a study of radiotherapy plus CTLA-4 blockade in lung cancer. Data came from immunoSEQ multiplex PCR; TCRdb stores just in-frame clones and leaves some out. This table holds some 60,000 clones, approximately 79% found once. The source was peripheral blood, collected from a patient treated with radiotherapy plus ipilimumab. Receptors were obtained from a human donor with non-small cell lung cancer who had a complete response to radiotherapy plus ipilimumab.

This chain links TRBV7-9 with TRBJ2-7; 8 nucleotides line up with TRBD2. J gave up 3 bases and V 3 bases, and 13 bases lay outside the gene matches. Germline assignment: CDR1 SEHNR and CDR2 FQNEAQ (reference sequence). This CDR3 region has 17 residues. The CDR3 DNA reads as TGTGCCAGCAGCTTGGGATGGGGAGCGGGAGCATTCTACGAGCAGTACGTC. Its protein product is CASSLGWGAGAFYEQYV.

The chain employs TRBV18 and TRBJ2-7; TRBD1 might be the D (5 bases). This CDR3 has 13 amino acids. Germline assignment: CDR1 KGHSH and CDR2 LQKENI. The V and J ends lost 3 bases and 1 base respectively, with 7 bases between them. The CDR3 is CASSPTVSYEQYV. The CDR3 nucleotides are TGTGCCAGCTCACCGACAGTTTCCTACGAGCAGTACGTC.

This chain connects TRBV19 to TRBJ1-2, with 9 bases aligning to TRBD1. The V gene end was trimmed by 6 bases and the J gene end by 1 base; junction bases not matched to a gene: 3. This CDR3 region has 14 residues. Germline V gene lookup returns CDR1 LNHDA and CDR2 SQIVND (reference sequence). Here the CDR3 reads CASRRQGDNYGYTF. The DNA of the CDR3 is TGTGCCAGTAGAAGACAGGGGGATAACTATGGCTACACCTTC.

The table lists this clone with a few counts. V and J are TRBV10-2 and TRBJ2-7; TRBD2 matches at 8 bases. The germline gives CDR1 WSHSY, CDR2 SAAADI. CDR3 size: 13 residues. Trimming took 6 bases from V and 2 from J; bases not matched to a gene: 3. The CDR3 spells CASSGTRTYEQYF. The CDR3 DNA follows: TGCGCCAGCAGCGGGACTAGGACCTACGAGCAGTACTTC.

Turning to this clone: Germline is not matched at one junction end, which may reflect a read error. Other nucleotide sequences from this sample produce the same CDR3. The rearrangement joins TRBV30 to TRBJ1-2; no reliable D call. Germline V gene lookup returns CDR1 GTSNPN and CDR2 SVGIG (reference sequence). The CDR3 has 16 amino acids. CDR3 nucleotides: TGCGCCTGGAGTGCCCGGGCTAGGAGGTGGGACTATGGCTACACCTTC. Amino acids: CAWSARARRWDYGYTF.

The rearrangement joins TRBV1 to TRBJ2-1; TRBD2 is taken as the D call from the table, unchecked against the DNA. TRBV1 is recorded as a pseudogene. CDR3 length equals 17 residues. CDR3 DNA sequence: TGCACCAGCAGCCCACGGGTGGAGCGGGAGGGTTACAATGAGCAGTTCTTC. It translates to CTSSPRVEREGYNEQFF.

The rearrangement uses TRBV30 and TRBJ2-1; D gene uncertain. V lost 1 base and J lost 0, with 10 bases in between. CDR3 length: 15 residues. Germline V gene sequence: CDR1 GTSNPN, CDR2 SVGIG (reference sequence). CDR3 region: CAWSGSESSYNEQFF. The CDR3 DNA is TGTGCCTGGAGTGGAAGCGAAAGCTCCTACAATGAGCAGTTCTTC. The variable domain in full, with the rest retrieved from reference TRBV30 and TRBJ2-1, is SQTIHQWPATLVQPVGSPLSLECTVEGTSNPNLYWYRQAAGRGLQLLFYSVGIGQISSEVPQNLSASRPQDRQFILSSKKLLLSDSGFYLCAWSGSESSYNEQFFGPGTRLTVL.

The V gene is TRBV5-6, the J gene TRBJ2-7; 7 nucleotides align to TRBD1. The ends lost 10 bases at V and 3 bases at J; junction bases unmatched: 4. CDR3 size: 11 residues. CDR1 and CDR2 from the germline V gene are SGHDT and YYEEEE. The DNA of the CDR3 is TGTGCCCCCAGGGGGTACTACGAGCAGTACGTC. The encoded protein is CAPRGYYEQYV.

This clone was counted a single time. The rearrangement links TRBV20-1 to TRBJ2-5; 7 bases are shared with TRBD1. There are 10 residues in the CDR3. The V gene's germline CDR1 is DFQATT and CDR2 SNEGSKA (reference sequence). With V trimmed by 8 bases and J by 3 bases, 0 bases remained unmatched. For the CDR3, the DNA is TGCAGTACAGGGGAAGAGACCCAGTACTTC. Amino acid sequence: CSTGEETQYF.

The chain joins TRBV7-2 to TRBJ1-3, with 7 bases matching TRBD1. V shed 3 bases, J shed 2 bases, and the junction held 4 bases outside the gene matches. In germline, CDR1 is SGHTA, CDR2 FQGNSA. The CDR3 has 15 amino acids. CDR3 loop: CASSLRGRTGNTIYF. DNA for the CDR3: TGTGCCAGCAGCTTGAGGGGGCGGACTGGAAACACCATATATTTT.

The chain couples TRBV19 to TRBJ1-5; 9 nucleotides agree with TRBD1. Trimming at V came to 5 bases and at J to 2 bases, leaving 7 bases not matched to a gene. The germline gives CDR1 LNHDA, CDR2 SQIVND (reference sequence). The CDR3 totals 16 residues. The CDR3 nucleotides read TGTGCCAGTAGTTTTACAGGGGGCGCGGGCAATCAGCCCCAGCATTTT. This encodes CASSFTGGAGNQPQHF.

The chain has TRBV27 and TRBJ1-5; TRBD1 aligns across 9 bases. Germline CDR1 is MNHEY and CDR2 is SMNVEV (reference sequence). V shed 5 bases and J 4 bases; nucleotides not matched to a gene: 3. This CDR3 contains 14 residues. This chain's CDR3 is CASSPGQGNQPQHF. The CDR3 DNA reads as TGTGCCAGCAGTCCCGGACAGGGGAATCAGCCCCAGCATTTT.

This rearrangement joins TRBV18 to TRBJ2-2; the D gene is possibly TRBD1 (6 bases). The V gene lost 5 bases and the J gene lost 4 bases, with 14 bases spanning the gap. Germline CDR1 reads KGHSH; CDR2 reads LQKENI. CDR3 length equals 15 residues. Here the CDR3 reads CASSVVTGSTGELFF. The DNA for the CDR3 is TGTGCCAGCTCAGTTGTGACAGGATCCACCGGGGAGCTGTTTTTT.

The chain carries TRBV5-1 and TRBJ1-4; perhaps TRBD1 as D (5 bases). The germline V gene has CDR1 SGHRS and CDR2 YFSETQ. This CDR3 has 14 amino acids. V lost 2 bases to trimming and J lost 5 bases, with 10 bases between them. CDR3 in DNA: TGCGCCAGCAGCTTCCAGGGTAAAAATGAAAAACTGTTTTTT. Translation gives CASSFQGKNEKLFF.

This clone was detected once. The CDR3 region has the DNA TGCGCCAGCAGCTTCGCGGGAAGGTCCACAGATACGCAGTATTTT. Translated, it gives CASSFAGRSTDTQYF. The V and J genes are TRBV5-1 and TRBJ2-3; D is possibly TRBD2 (6 bases). The V end lost 2 bases, the J end lost 2 bases, and 12 bases lay between the germline ends. Germline V gives CDR1 SGHRS, CDR2 YFSETQ. The CDR3 has 15 residues.

Here the CDR3 DNA reads TGTGCCAGCAGTTCCCGGACAGACTTTAACTATGGCTACACCTTC. It specifies CASSSRTDFNYGYTF. This sequence joins TRBV27 and TRBJ1-2, with D maybe TRBD1 (6 bases). V lost 4 bases, J lost 1 base, and 13 bases lay in between. The CDR3 sequence is 15 residues long. The germline gives CDR1 MNHEY, CDR2 SMNVEV (reference sequence).

This sequence joins TRBV28 and TRBJ1-5; D might be TRBD1 (6 bases). The V and J ends lost 3 bases and 5 bases respectively, with 14 bases between them. Per the germline V gene, CDR1 is MDHEN and CDR2 is SYDVKM. This CDR3 comprises 15 residues. The chain's CDR3 is CASSFPDSSHQPQHF. The DNA of the CDR3 is TGTGCCAGCAGTTTCCCGGACAGTTCCCATCAGCCCCAGCATTTT.

Only a few counts were recorded for this clone. V gene TRBV7-2 combines with J gene TRBJ1-2; possible D gene TRBD1, 5 bases. CDR3 length: 14 residues. Deletions cut 2 bases from V and 5 bases from J, with 12 bases between. The germline CDR1 and CDR2 sequences are SGHTA and FQGNSA. In DNA, the CDR3 is TGTGCCAGCAGCTTAATTGGGGCAGGGTATGGCTACACCTTC. Residues: CASSLIGAGYGYTF.

The CDR3 is CASSQVLTELQPQHF. CDR3 DNA sequence: TGCGCCAGCAGCCAAGTTTTAACAGAACTCCAGCCCCAGCATTTT. The V call is TRBV4-3, the J call TRBJ1-5; D uncertain. The germline V gene encodes CDR1 LGHNA and CDR2 YSLEER. This CDR3 contains 15 residues. V lost 1 base, J lost 7 bases, and 14 bases lay in between.

The rearrangement joins TRBV15 to TRBJ2-7, with TRBD1 identical over 8 bases. V lost 5 bases to trimming and J lost 1 base; unmatched junction nucleotides: 4. The CDR3 loop spans 14 amino acids. Per germline, CDR1 LNHNV and CDR2 YYDKDF (reference sequence). CDR3 sequence reads: CATSSWTGSYEQYF. CDR3 nucleotide sequence: TGTGCCACCAGCTCGTGGACAGGGTCCTACGAGCAGTACTTC.

This chain joins TRBV5-8 and TRBJ2-5, with no clear D. In germline, CDR1 is SGHTS, CDR2 YDEGEE. The CDR3 totals 12 residues. V was pared by 9 bases and J by 5 bases, with 14 bases between. The CDR3 DNA is TGTGCCACCGATCTAAATCGTGAGACCCAGTACTTC. As protein: CATDLNRETQYF.

J is TRBJ2-7 and V is TRBV10-2; weak D call: TRBD1 (6 bases). The CDR3 length is 15 residues. Trimming left V 0 bases short and J 2 bases short, with 11 bases between. Germline lookup yields CDR1 WSHSY and CDR2 SAAADI. CDR3 residues: CASSESSGQTYEQYF. CDR3 sequence (DNA): TGCGCCAGCAGTGAGTCATCCGGACAGACCTACGAGCAGTACTTC.

In this sample, this clone turned up a few times. The CDR3 region has the DNA TGTGCCAGCAGCCTTCTTAGTGAGACCCAGTACTTC. This translates into CASSLLSETQYF. The genes are TRBV14 and TRBJ2-5; D is ambiguous. Germline V CDR1 and CDR2: SGHDN, FVKESK. Trimming cost V 4 bases and J 5 bases, with 8 bases left between them. The CDR3 totals 12 residues.

This clone is a singleton in its sample. This chain links TRBV18 with TRBJ2-3; D uncertain. Per germline, CDR1 KGHSH and CDR2 LQKENI. V gave up 0 bases and J gave up 2 bases, with 12 bases separating them. The CDR3 runs 16 residues. The DNA of the CDR3 is TGTGCCAGCTCACCACCGTTTTTAGTCTACACAGATACGCAGTATTTT. This encodes CASSPPFLVYTDTQYF.